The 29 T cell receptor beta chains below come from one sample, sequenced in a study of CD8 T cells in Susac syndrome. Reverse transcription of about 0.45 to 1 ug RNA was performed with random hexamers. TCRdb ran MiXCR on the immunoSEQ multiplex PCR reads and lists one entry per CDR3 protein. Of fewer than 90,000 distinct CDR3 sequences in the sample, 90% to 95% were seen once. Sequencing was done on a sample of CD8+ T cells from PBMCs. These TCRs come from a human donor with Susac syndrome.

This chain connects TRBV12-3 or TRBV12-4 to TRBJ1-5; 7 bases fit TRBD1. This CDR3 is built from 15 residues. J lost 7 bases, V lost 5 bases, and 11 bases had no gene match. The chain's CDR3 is CASSPYGQAVQPQHF. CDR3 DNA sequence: TGTGCCAGCAGTCCCTACGGACAGGCAGTCCAGCCCCAGCATTTT.

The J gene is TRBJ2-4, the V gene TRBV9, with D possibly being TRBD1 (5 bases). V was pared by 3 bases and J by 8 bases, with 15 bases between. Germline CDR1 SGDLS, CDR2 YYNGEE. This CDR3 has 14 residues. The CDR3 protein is CASSGTLQEDIQYF. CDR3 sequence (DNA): TGTGCCAGCAGCGGAACGTTACAGGAAGACATTCAGTACTTC. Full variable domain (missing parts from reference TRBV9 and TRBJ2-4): DSGVTQTPKHLITATGQRVTLRCSPRSGDLSVYWYQQSLDQGLQFLIQYYNGEERAKGNILERFSAQQFPDLHSELNLSSLELGDSALYFCASSGTLQEDIQYFGAGTRLSVL.

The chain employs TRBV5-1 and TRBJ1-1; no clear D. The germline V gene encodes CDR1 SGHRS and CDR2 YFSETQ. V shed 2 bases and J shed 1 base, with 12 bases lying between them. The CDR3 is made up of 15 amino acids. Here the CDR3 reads CASSFRLDGNTEAFF. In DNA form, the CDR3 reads TGCGCCAGCAGCTTTAGGCTAGATGGGAACACTGAAGCTTTCTTT. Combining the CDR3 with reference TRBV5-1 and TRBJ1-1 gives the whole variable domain KAGVTQTPRYLIKTRGQQVTLSCSPISGHRSVSWYQQTPGQGLQFLFEYFSETQRNKGNFPGRFSGRQFSNSRSEMNVSTLELGDSALYLCASSFRLDGNTEAFFGQGTRLTVV.

The DNA for the CDR3 is TGCAGTGCTAGGGTACTTTCGGATACGCAGTATTTT. Amino acids: CSARVLSDTQYF. V gene TRBV20-1 combines with J gene TRBJ2-3; D is uncertain. V lost 3 bases and J lost 6, with 10 bases in between. The CDR3 spans 12 residues. CDR1 and CDR2 (germline): DFQATT, SNEGSKA (reference sequence).

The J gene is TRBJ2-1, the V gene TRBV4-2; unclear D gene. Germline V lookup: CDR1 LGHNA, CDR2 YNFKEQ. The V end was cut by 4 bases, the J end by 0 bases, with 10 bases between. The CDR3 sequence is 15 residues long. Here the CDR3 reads CASSPTTSSYNEQFF. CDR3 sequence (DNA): TGTGCCAGCAGCCCGACCACAAGCTCCTACAATGAGCAGTTCTTC.

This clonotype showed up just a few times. The CDR3 coding sequence is TGCGCCAGCAGCTTGGCCCCAGGGAAGCAGTACTTC. Encoded protein: CASSLAPGKQYF. The genes are TRBV5-1 and TRBJ2-7, with a tentative D call TRBD1 (5 bases). This CDR3 region has 12 residues. The germline gives CDR1 SGHRS, CDR2 YFSETQ. V lost 0 bases and J lost 8, with 9 bases in between. Filled out from reference TRBV5-1 and TRBJ2-7, the complete variable domain reads KAGVTQTPRYLIKTRGQQVTLSCSPISGHRSVSWYQQTPGQGLQFLFEYFSETQRNKGNFPGRFSGRQFSNSRSEMNVSTLELGDSALYLCASSLAPGKQYFGPGTRLTVT.

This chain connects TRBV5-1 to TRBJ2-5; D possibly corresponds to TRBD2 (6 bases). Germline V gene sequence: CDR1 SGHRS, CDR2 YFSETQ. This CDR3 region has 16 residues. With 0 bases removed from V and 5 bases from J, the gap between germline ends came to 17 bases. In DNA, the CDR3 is TGCGCCAGCAGCTTGGTTCTAGCGCCGCAAGGGGAGACCCAGTACTTC. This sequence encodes CASSLVLAPQGETQYF.

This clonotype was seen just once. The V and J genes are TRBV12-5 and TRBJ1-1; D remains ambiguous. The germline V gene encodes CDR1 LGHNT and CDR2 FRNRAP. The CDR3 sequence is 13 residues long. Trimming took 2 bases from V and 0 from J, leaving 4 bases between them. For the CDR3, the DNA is TGTGCTAGTGGTTTGCTTGTGAACACTGAAGCTTTCTTT. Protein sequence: CASGLLVNTEAFF.

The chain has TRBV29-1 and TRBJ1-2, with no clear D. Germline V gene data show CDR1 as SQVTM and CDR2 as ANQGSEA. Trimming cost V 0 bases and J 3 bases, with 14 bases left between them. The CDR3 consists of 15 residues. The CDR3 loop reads CSVEDLEGGHYGYTF. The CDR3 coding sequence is TGCAGCGTTGAAGATTTAGAGGGCGGACACTATGGCTACACCTTC.

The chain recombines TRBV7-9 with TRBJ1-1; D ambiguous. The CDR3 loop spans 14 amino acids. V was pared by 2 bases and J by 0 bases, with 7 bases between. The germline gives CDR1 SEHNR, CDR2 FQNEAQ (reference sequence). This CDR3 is CASSLYQLNTEAFF. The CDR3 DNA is TGTGCCAGCAGCTTATATCAACTGAACACTGAAGCTTTCTTT.

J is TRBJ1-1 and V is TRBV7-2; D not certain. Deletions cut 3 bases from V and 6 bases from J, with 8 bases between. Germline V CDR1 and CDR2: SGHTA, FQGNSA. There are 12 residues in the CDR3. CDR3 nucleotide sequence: TGTGCCAGCAGCTTCGGAGGGCCTGAAGCTTTCTTT. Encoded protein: CASSFGGPEAFF.

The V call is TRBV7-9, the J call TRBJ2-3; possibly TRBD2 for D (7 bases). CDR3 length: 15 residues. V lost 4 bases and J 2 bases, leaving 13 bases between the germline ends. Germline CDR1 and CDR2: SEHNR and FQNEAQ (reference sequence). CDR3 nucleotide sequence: TGTGCCAGCAGCTCCCCCGCGGGGGCCACAGATACGCAGTATTTT. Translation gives CASSSPAGATDTQYF.

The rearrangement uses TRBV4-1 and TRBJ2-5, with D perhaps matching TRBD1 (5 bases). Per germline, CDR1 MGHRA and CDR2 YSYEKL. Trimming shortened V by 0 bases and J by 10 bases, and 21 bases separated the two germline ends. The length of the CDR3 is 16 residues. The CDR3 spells CASSQDPLEGRGNQYF. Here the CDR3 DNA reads TGCGCCAGCAGCCAAGACCCCCTCGAAGGAAGGGGCAACCAGTACTTC.

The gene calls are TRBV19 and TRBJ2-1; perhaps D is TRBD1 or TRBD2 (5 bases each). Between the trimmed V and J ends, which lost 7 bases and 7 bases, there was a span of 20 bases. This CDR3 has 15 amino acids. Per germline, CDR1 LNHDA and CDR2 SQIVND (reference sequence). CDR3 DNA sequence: TGTGCCAGTAAGGGTGGGGACCCTCTCTTTAATGAGCAGTTCTTC. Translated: CASKGGDPLFNEQFF.

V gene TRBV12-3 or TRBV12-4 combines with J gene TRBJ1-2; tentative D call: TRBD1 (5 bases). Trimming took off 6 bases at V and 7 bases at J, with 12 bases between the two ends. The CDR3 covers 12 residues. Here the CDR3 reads CASSPVGVGYTF. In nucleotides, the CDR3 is TGTGCCAGCAGCCCCGTGGGGGTTGGCTACACCTTC.

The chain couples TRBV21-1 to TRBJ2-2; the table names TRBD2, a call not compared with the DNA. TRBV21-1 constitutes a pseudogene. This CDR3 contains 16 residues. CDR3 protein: CASSKLPPSCTGELFF. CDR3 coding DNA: TGTGCCAGCAGCAAATTACCTCCCTCGTGCACCGGGGAGCTGTTTTTT.

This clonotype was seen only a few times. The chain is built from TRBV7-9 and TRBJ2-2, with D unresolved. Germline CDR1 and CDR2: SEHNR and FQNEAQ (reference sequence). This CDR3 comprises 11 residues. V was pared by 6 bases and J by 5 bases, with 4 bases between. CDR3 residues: CASSNTGELFF. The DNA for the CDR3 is TGTGCCAGCAGTAATACCGGGGAGCTGTTTTTT.

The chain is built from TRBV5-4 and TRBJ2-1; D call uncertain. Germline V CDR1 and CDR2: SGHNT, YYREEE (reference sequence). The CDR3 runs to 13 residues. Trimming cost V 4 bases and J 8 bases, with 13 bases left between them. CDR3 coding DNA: TGTGCCAGCAGCCCGCCTGACTTTTATGAGCAGTTCTTC. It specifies CASSPPDFYEQFF. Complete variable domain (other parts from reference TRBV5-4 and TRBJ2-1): ETGVTQSPTHLIKTRGQQVTLRCSSQSGHNTVSWYQQALGQGPQFIFQYYREEENGRGNFPPRFSGLQFPNYSSELNVNALELDDSALYLCASSPPDFYEQFFGPGTRLTVL.

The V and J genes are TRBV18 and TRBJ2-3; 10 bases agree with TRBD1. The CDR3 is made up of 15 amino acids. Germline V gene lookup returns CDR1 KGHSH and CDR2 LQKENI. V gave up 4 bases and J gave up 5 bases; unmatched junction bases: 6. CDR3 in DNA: TGTGCCAGCTCACGGGGACAGGGGACCGGAGATACGCAGTATTTT. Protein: CASSRGQGTGDTQYF.

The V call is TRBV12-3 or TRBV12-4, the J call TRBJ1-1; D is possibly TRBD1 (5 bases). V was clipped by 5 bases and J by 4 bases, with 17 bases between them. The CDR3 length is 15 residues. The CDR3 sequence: CASSPGWVRGTEAFF. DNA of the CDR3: TGTGCCAGCAGTCCAGGGTGGGTCAGAGGCACTGAAGCTTTCTTT.

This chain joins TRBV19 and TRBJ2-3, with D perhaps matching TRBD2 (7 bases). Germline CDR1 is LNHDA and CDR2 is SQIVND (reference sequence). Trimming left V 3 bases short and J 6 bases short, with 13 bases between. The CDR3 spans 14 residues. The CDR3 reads CASSMSRGADTQYF. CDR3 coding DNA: TGTGCCAGTAGTATGTCTCGGGGGGCCGATACGCAGTATTTT.

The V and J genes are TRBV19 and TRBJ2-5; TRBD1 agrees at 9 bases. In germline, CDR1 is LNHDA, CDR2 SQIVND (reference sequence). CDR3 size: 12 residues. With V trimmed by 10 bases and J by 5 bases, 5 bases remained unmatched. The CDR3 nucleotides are TGTGCCACAACAGGGGGCGGGGAGACCCAGTACTTC. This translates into CATTGGGETQYF.

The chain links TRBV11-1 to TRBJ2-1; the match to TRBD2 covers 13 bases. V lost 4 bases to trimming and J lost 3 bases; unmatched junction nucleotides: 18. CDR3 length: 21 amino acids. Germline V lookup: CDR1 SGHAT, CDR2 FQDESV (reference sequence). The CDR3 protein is CASSWVYWGTSGNQIYNEQFF. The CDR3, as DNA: TGTGCCAGCAGCTGGGTATATTGGGGGACTAGCGGGAATCAGATCTACAATGAGCAGTTCTTC.

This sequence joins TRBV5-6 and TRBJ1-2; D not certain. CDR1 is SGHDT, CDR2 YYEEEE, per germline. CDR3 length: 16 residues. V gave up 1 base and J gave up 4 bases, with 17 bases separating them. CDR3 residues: CASSLRGSNSAYGYTF. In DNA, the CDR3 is TGTGCCAGCAGCTTGCGGGGTTCCAACTCAGCCTATGGCTACACCTTC.

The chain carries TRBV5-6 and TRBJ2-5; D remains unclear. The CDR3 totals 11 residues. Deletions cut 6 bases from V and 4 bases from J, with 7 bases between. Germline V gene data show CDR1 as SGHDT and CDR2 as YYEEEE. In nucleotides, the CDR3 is TGTGCCAGCACCCAGAGAGAGACCCAGTACTTC. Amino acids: CASTQRETQYF.

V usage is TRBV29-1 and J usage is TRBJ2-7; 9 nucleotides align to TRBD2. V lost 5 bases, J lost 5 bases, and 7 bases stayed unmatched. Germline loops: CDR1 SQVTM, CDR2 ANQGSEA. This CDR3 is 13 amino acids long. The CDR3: CSVISGSLNEQYF. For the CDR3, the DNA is TGCAGCGTTATTAGCGGGAGTCTGAACGAGCAGTACTTC.

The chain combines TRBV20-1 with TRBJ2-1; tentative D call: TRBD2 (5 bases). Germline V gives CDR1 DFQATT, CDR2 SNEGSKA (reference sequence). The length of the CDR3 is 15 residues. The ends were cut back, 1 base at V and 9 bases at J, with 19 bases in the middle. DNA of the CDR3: TGCAGTGCTAGAGGGTGGACGCCGGGGTCTGGTGAGCAGTTCTTC. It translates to CSARGWTPGSGEQFF.

In nucleotides, the CDR3 is TGTGCCAGCAGTGTAAAGGGCGCGACCTACGAGCAGTACTTC. Translation: CASSVKGATYEQYF. The V and J genes are TRBV6-1 and TRBJ2-7; unclear D gene. This CDR3 has 14 residues. Trimming left V 4 bases short and J 2 bases short, with 12 bases between. Germline V gene data show CDR1 as MNHNS and CDR2 as SASEGT.

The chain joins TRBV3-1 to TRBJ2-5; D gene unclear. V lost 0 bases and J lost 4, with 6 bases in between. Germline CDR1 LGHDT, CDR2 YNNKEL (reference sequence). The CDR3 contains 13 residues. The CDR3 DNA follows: TGTGCCAGCAGCCAAGAAGGAATAGAGACCCAGTACTTC. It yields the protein CASSQEGIETQYF.